What follows describes a single T cell receptor (beta chain). This clone was seen just once. Its antigen target is currently unknown. No quality values exist for individual bases; no much larger clone is one base distant. This specimen comes from a study of blood T cell repertoires in COVID-19 (dated by TCRdb to the early 2020s). For the study in its entirety: Samples covering the acute and convalescent phases of COVID-19 were provided by collaborators in the United States, Italy and Spain. The material from the prospective study consisted of cDNA or gDNA derived from T cells, B-cell-depleted T cells, or PBMCs. Subjects who had been exposed to COVID-19, were actively infected with it, or had recovered from it provided the deeply sampled blood TCRbeta repertoires that made up the dataset. The repertoires were made available in a free public database intended to serve as a resource for research on the immune response to SARS-CoV-2. Samples were obtained from the ongoing ImmuneRACE study (first 160 participants) and from 950 to 1,500 subjects provided by 6 global collaborators. Nearly every sample came with metadata listing a de-identified subject ID, COVID-19 status, age in years and sex. Where available, HLA class I and class II types were taken from metadata supplied by the sample provider and were not determined by assay-based typing. On the study overall, not on this receptor specifically: How much clinical and demographic metadata was included differed by source and by participant, and the metadata was provided uncurated.

Participants in the prospective study were aged roughly 18 to 100 years, lived in 20 to 25 United States geographic areas, and enrolled through a virtual design. To assign participants to cohorts, the prospective study relied on clinical history that participants themselves reported in a screening survey and a study questionnaire. Recovered participants in ImmuneRACE Cohort 3 were defined by two consecutive negative NP/OP PCR tests, clearance by a healthcare professional, or resolution of symptoms. Each participant in the prospective study had whole blood, serum and a nasopharyngeal or oropharyngeal swab collected by mobile phlebotomists. Prospective study participants could optionally give additional blood draws and questionnaires over a roughly 2-month period. Before DNA extraction, prospective study blood samples were shipped either frozen or at room temperature. Trimming at the junction amounts to 6 bases on V and 3 bases on J, and the germline ends lie 11 bases apart. The CDR3, from cysteine to phenylalanine, totals 13 residues. Of the read, only the CDR3 DNA is kept; its 39 bases are in frame from base 1. The germline V gene yields MNHEY for CDR1 and SVGAGI for CDR2.

TCRbeta CDR3 regions were amplified from genomic DNA by means of the immunoSEQ Assay, a bias-controlled multiplex PCR. The original pipeline was this. The number of nucleated cells in each sample was estimated from the amplification of reference gene primers within the assay. To quantify the absolute abundance of each unique TCRbeta CDR3 rearrangement, sequence reads were collapsed and filtered. Productive Simpson clonality was computed per sample as the square root of Simpson's diversity index over productive rearrangements. Here the immuneACCESS table is served through TCRdb, limited to in-frame sequences with V and J called. Missing clones are a known gap in these copies; in checked studies unresolved V genes cover under half, and the rest lacks a known reason. V and J calls and clone size are given by that table; D and trimming were obtained from the DNA. For this sample the table gives roughly 330,000 clones, of which around 87% were detected only once. Approximately 5% of the sample goes to the ten largest clones.

This receptor was identified in a woman aged 25 to 39 who had recovered from COVID-19. The chain was built from TRBV6-5 and TRBJ1-2; the D gene cannot be resolved reliably. Material for sequencing was PBMCs or T cells enriched from blood (not recorded which). The nucleotides read TGTGCCAGCAGACAGACATACGACTATGGCTACACCTTC. It specifies CASRQTYDYGYTF.